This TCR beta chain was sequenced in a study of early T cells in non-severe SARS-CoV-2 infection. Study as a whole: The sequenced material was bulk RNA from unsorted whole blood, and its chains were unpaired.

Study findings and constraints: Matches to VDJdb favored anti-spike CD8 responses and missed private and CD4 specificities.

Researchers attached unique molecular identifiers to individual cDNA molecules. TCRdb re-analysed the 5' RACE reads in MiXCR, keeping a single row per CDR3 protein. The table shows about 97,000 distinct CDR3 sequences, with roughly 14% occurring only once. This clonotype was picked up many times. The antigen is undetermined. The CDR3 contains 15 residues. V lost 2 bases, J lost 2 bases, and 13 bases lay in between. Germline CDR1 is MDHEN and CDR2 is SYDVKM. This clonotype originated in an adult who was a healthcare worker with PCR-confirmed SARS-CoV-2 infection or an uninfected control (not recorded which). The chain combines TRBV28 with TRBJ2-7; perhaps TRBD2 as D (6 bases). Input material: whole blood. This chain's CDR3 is CASSLIRSGAYEQYF. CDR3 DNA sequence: TGTGCCAGCAGTTTAATTCGTAGCGGAGCCTACGAGCAGTACTTC.